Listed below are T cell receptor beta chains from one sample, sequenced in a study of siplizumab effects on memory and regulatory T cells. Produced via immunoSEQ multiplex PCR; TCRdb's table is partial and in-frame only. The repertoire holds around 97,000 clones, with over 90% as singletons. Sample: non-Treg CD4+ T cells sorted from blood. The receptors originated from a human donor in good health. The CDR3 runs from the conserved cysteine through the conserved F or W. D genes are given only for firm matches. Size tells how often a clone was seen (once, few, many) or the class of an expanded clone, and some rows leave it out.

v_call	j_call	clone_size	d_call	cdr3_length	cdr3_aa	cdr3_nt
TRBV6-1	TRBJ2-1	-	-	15	CASNTQGLGYNEQFF	TGTGCCAGTAATACCCAGGGACTTGGCTACAATGAGCAGTTCTTC
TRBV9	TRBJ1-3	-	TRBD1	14	CASSVDRAGNTIYF	TGTGCCAGCAGCGTCGACAGGGCTGGAAACACCATATATTTT
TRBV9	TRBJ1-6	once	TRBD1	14	CASSVGQGGGPLHF	TGTGCCAGCAGCGTAGGCCAGGGGGGAGGACCCCTCCACTTT
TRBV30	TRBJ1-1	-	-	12	CAWSVWETEAFF	TGTGCCTGGAGTGTATGGGAGACTGAAGCTTTCTTT
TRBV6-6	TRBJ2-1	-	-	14	CASSYPLVDDEQFF	TGTGCCAGCAGTTACCCGCTAGTTGACGATGAGCAGTTCTTC
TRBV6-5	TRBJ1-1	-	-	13	CASKRAKAAEAFF	TGTGCCAGCAAACGGGCGAAGGCGGCTGAAGCTTTCTTT
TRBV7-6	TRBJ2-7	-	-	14	CASSSPDLPYEQYF	TGTGCCAGCAGCTCTCCTGACTTACCCTACGAGCAGTACTTC
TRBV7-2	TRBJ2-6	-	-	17	CASSLTGAGSGANVLTF	TGTGCCAGCAGCTTAACGGGGGCGGGCTCTGGGGCCAACGTCCTGACTTTC
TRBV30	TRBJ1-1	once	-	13	CAWIGSMNTEAFF	TGTGCCTGGATTGGGAGTATGAACACTGAAGCTTTCTTT
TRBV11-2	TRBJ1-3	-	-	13	CASSLDGRNTIYF	TGTGCCAGCAGCTTAGATGGGCGAAACACCATATATTTT
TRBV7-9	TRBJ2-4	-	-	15	CASSLVGRTKNIQYF	TGTGCCAGCAGCTTAGTTGGGAGAACCAAAAACATTCAGTACTTC
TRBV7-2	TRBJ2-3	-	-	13	CASSLVGLGTQYF	TGTGCCAGCAGCTTAGTAGGGTTAGGGACGCAGTATTTT
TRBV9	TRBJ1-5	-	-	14	CASSVNPSDQPQHF	TGTGCCAGCAGCGTAAATCCATCCGATCAGCCCCAGCATTTT
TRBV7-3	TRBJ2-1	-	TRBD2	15	CASSLTSGRYNEQFF	TGTGCCAGCAGCCTCACTAGCGGGAGGTACAATGAGCAGTTCTTC
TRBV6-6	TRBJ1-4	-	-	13	CASSYRDGEKLFF	TGTGCCAGCAGTTACCGCGACGGTGAAAAACTGTTTTTT
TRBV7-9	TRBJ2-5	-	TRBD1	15	CASRGQGGLQETQYF	TGTGCCAGCCGGGGACAGGGGGGCCTACAAGAGACCCAGTACTTC
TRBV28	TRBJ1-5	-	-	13	CASIMVGNQPQHF	TGTGCCAGCATAATGGTAGGCAATCAGCCCCAGCATTTT
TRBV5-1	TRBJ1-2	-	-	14	CASSQTRGFYGYTF	TGCGCCAGCAGCCAAACGAGGGGGTTCTATGGCTACACCTTC
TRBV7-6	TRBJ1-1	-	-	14	CASSSRTGNTEAFF	TGTGCCAGCAGCTCTCGTACGGGGAACACTGAAGCTTTCTTT
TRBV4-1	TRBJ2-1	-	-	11	CASSRFYEQFF	TGCGCCAGCAGCCGATTTTATGAGCAGTTCTTC
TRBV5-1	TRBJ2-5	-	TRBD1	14	CASSLGQGQETQYF	TGCGCCAGCAGCTTGGGACAGGGGCAAGAGACCCAGTACTTC
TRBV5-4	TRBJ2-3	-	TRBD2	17	CASSSTSSGRHSDTQYF	TGTGCCAGCAGCTCTACCTCTAGCGGGAGGCATTCAGATACGCAGTATTTT
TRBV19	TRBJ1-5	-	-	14	CASSINTENQPQHF	TGTGCCAGTAGTATCAACACAGAGAATCAGCCCCAGCATTTT
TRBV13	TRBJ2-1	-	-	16	CASSHDTTRSYNEQFF	TGTGCCAGCAGCCACGATACTACCCGCTCCTACAATGAGCAGTTCTTC
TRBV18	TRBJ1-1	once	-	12	CASSPLGEGAFF	TGTGCCAGCTCACCTTTGGGGGAGGGAGCTTTCTTT
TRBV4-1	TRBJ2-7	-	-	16	CASSQQRALPSYEQYF	TGCGCCAGCAGCCAACAGAGGGCCCTACCCTCCTACGAGCAGTACTTC
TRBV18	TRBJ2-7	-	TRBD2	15	CASSVSSGRDYEQYF	TGTGCCAGCTCTGTTTCTAGCGGTCGAGACTACGAGCAGTACTTC
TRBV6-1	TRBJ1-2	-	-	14	CASSRQTANYGYTF	TGTGCCAGCAGTCGACAGACAGCTAACTATGGCTACACCTTC
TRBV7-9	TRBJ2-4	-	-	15	CASSLGTVRENIQYF	TGTGCCAGCAGCTTGGGCACAGTACGGGAAAACATTCAGTACTTC
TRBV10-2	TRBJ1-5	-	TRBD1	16	CASSESAGTGNQPQHF	TGCGCCAGCAGTGAATCGGCCGGGACAGGTAATCAGCCCCAGCATTTT
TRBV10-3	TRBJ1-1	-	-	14	CAISEQNRGTEAFF	TGTGCCATCAGTGAGCAAAATCGAGGCACTGAAGCTTTCTTT
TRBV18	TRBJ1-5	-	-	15	CASSPPGQTNQPQHF	TGTGCCAGCTCACCACCAGGGCAGACTAATCAGCCCCAGCATTTT
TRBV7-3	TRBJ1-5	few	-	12	CASSENGGPQHF	TGTGCCAGCAGTGAAAACGGAGGGCCCCAGCATTTT
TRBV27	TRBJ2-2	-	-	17	CASSFLSGTGITGELFF	TGTGCCAGCAGTTTCCTTAGCGGGACAGGGATCACCGGGGAGCTGTTTTTT
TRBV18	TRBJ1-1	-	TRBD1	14	CATNIGQGDTEAFF	TGTGCCACCAACATCGGACAGGGTGACACTGAAGCTTTCTTT
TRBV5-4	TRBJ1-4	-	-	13	CASSSTANEKLFF	TGTGCCAGCAGCTCGACAGCAAATGAAAAACTGTTTTTT
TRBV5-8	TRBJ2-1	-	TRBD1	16	CASSQGAGQGLNEQFF	TGTGCCAGCAGCCAGGGGGCGGGACAGGGGCTCAATGAGCAGTTCTTC
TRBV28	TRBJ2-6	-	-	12	CASGHRGSKLTF	TGTGCCAGCGGCCACCGGGGGTCCAAATTGACTTTC
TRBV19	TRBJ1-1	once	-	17	CASRDRGREGLGTEAFF	TGTGCCAGTCGAGACCGGGGGAGGGAGGGTTTGGGCACTGAAGCTTTCTTT
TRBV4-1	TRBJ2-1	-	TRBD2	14	CASSQSGGYNEQFF	TGCGCCAGCAGCCAATCGGGGGGCTACAATGAGCAGTTCTTC
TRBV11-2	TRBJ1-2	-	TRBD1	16	CASTARDSSKGGGYTF	TGTGCCAGCACCGCCAGGGACAGCTCCAAGGGAGGTGGCTACACCTTC
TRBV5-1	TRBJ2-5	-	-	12	CASSLAQETQYF	TGCGCCAGCAGCTTGGCCCAAGAGACCCAGTACTTC
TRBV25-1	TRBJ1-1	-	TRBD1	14	CASSRTGGGTEAFF	TGTGCCAGCAGTCGGACAGGGGGAGGGACTGAAGCTTTCTTT
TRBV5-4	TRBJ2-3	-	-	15	CASSGMRGPQDTQYF	TGTGCCAGCAGCGGGATGAGGGGCCCCCAAGATACGCAGTATTTT
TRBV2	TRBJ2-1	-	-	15	CASSAGNPAPPEQFF	TGTGCCAGCAGTGCTGGAAACCCAGCGCCCCCTGAGCAGTTCTTC
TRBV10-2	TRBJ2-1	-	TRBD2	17	CASSESRAGETYNEQFF	TGCGCCAGCAGTGAGTCACGAGCGGGGGAGACCTACAATGAGCAGTTCTTC
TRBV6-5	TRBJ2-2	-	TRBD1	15	CASSTDRGGTGELFF	TGTGCCAGCAGTACTGACAGGGGAGGAACCGGGGAGCTGTTTTTT
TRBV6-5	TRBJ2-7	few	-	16	CASSSVRTGRHYEQYF	TGTGCCAGCAGTTCCGTCCGTACAGGTCGGCACTACGAGCAGTACTTC
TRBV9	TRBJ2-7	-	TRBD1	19	CASSVGAGTGIRGSHEQYF	TGTGCCAGCAGCGTGGGGGCCGGGACAGGAATTAGGGGCTCGCACGAGCAGTACTTC
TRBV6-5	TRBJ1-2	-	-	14	CASSYGQTNYGYTF	TGTGCCAGCAGTTACGGTCAAACCAACTATGGCTACACCTTC
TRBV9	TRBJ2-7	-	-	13	CASSVVLGGEQYF	TGTGCCAGCAGCGTAGTGCTCGGCGGAGAGCAGTACTTC
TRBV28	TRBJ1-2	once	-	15	CASRAVGGKANGYTF	TGTGCCAGCAGAGCCGTCGGGGGGAAGGCTAATGGCTACACCTTC
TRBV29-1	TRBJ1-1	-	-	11	CSVLEAGGAFF	TGCAGCGTGCTAGAGGCTGGCGGAGCTTTCTTT
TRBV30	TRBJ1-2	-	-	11	CAWSVQSGYTF	TGTGCCTGGAGTGTTCAGTCTGGCTACACCTTC